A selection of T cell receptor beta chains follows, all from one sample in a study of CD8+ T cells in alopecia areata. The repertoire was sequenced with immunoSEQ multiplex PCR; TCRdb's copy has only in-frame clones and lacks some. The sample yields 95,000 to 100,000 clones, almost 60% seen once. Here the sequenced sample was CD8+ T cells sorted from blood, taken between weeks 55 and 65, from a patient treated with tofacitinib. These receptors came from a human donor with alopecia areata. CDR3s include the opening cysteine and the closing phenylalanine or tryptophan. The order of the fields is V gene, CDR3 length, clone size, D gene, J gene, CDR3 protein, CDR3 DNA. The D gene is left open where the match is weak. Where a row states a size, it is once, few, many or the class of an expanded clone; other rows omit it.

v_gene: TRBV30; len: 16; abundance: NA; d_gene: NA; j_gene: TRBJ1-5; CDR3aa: CAWSVIGGPVDQPQHF; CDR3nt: TGTGCCTGGAGTGTCATCGGGGGTCCGGTCGATCAGCCCCAGCATTTT
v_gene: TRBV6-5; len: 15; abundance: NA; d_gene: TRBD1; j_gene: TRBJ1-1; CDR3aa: CASSLTGTGPHKAFF; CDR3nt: TGTGCCAGCAGCCTGACAGGGACCGGGCCGCACAAAGCTTTCTTT
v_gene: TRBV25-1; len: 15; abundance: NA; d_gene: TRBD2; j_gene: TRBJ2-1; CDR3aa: CASALPGLARNEQFF; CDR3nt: TGTGCCAGCGCCTTACCGGGACTAGCGAGGAATGAGCAGTTCTTC
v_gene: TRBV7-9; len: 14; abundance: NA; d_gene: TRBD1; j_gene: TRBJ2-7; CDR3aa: CASSHPQGVYEQYF; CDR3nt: TGTGCCAGCAGCCACCCACAGGGGGTCTACGAGCAGTACTTC
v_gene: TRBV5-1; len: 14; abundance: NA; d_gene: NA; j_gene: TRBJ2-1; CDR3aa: CASVSGSGDNEQFF; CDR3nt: TGCGCCAGCGTCTCGGGGAGCGGAGACAATGAGCAGTTCTTC
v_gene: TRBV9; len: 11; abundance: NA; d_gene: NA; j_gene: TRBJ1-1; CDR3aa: CASSVVREAFF; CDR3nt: TGTGCCAGCAGCGTAGTCCGTGAAGCTTTCTTT
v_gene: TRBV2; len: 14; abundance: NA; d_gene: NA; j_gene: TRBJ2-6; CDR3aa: CASSAGPGANVLTF; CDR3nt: TGTGCCAGCAGTGCAGGTCCTGGGGCCAACGTCCTGACTTTC
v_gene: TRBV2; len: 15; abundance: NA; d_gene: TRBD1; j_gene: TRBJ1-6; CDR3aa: CASSETGGWNSPLHF; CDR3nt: TGTGCCAGCAGTGAGACAGGGGGCTGGAATTCACCCCTCCACTTT
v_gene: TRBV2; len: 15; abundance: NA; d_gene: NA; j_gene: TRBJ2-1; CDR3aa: CASRDIRGVDNEQFF; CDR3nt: TGTGCCAGCAGAGACATCAGGGGGGTCGACAATGAGCAGTTCTTC
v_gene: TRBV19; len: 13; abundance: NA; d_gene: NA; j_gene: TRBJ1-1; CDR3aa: CASNGWGRTEAFF; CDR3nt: TGTGCCAGTAATGGTTGGGGTAGAACTGAAGCTTTCTTT
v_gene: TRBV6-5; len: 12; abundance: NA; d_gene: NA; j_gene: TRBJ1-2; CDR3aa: CASSSGGYGYTF; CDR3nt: TGTGCCAGCAGTTCCGGGGGCTATGGCTACACCTTC
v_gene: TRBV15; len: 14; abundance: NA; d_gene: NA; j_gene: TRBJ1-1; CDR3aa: CATSRAQEFTEAFF; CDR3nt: TGTGCCACCAGCAGAGCACAGGAATTCACTGAAGCTTTCTTT
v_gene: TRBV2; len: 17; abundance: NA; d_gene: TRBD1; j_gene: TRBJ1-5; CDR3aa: CASRAPGQEYSNQPQHF; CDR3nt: TGTGCCAGCAGAGCCCCGGGACAGGAATATAGCAATCAGCCCCAGCATTTT
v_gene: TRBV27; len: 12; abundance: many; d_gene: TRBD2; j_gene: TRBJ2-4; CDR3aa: CASAGGPNIQYF; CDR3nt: TGTGCTTCGGCGGGGGGTCCAAACATTCAGTACTTC
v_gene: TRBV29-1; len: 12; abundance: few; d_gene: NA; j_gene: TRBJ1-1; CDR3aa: CSVSSLATEAFF; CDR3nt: TGCAGCGTTTCAAGTCTGGCCACTGAAGCTTTCTTT
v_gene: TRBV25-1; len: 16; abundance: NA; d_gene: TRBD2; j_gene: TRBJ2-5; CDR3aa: CASSEWGGQDQETQYF; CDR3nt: TGTGCCAGCAGTGAATGGGGAGGGCAGGACCAAGAGACCCAGTACTTC
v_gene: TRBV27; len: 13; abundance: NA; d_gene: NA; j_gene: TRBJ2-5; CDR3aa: CASSQGSRETQYF; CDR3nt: TGTGCCAGCAGTCAGGGTTCGAGAGAGACCCAGTACTTC
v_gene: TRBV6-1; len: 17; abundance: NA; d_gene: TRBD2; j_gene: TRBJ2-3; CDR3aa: CASSDRSGGAPADTQYF; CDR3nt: TGTGCCAGCAGTGATCGTAGCGGGGGGGCCCCCGCAGATACGCAGTATTTT
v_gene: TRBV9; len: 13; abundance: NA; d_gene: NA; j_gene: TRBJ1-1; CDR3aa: CASSSRGGTEAFF; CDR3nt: TGTGCCAGCAGCTCCCGAGGAGGCACTGAAGCTTTCTTT
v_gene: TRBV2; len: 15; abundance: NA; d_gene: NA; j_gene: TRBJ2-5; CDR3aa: CASSEARVGQETQYF; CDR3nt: TGTGCCAGCAGTGAAGCGCGGGTAGGACAAGAGACCCAGTACTTC
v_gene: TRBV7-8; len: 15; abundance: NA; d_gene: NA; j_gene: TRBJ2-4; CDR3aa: CASSSLGNTKNIQYF; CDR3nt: TGTGCCAGCAGCTCCCTGGGGAATACCAAAAACATTCAGTACTTC
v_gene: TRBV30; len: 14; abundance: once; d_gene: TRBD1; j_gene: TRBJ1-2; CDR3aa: CAWSGNRGNYGYTF; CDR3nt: TGTGCCTGGAGTGGGAACAGGGGAAACTATGGCTACACCTTC
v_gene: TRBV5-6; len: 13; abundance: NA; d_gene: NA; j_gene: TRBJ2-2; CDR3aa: CASSVGSTGELFF; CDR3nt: TGTGCCAGCAGCGTGGGATCCACCGGGGAGCTGTTTTTT
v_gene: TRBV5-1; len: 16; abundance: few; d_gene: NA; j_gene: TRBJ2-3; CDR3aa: CASSPQQDLSTDTQYF; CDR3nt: TGCGCCAGCAGCCCCCAACAGGACCTTAGCACAGATACGCAGTATTTT
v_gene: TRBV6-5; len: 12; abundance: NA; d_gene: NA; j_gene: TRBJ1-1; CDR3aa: CASSSGWTEAFF; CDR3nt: TGTGCCAGCAGTTCCGGTTGGACTGAAGCTTTCTTT
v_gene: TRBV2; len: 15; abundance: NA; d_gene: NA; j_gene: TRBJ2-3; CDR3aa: CASKPGETSTDTQYF; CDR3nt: TGTGCCAGCAAACCGGGGGAAACTAGCACAGATACGCAGTATTTT
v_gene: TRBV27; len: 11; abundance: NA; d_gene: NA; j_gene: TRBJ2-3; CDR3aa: CASSRGDTQYF; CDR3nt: TGTGCCAGCAGTAGGGGAGATACGCAGTATTTT
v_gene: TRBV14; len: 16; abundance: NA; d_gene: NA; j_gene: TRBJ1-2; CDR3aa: CASSQLSYRDGYGYTF; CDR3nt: TGTGCCAGCAGCCAATTGTCTTACAGGGACGGCTATGGCTACACCTTC
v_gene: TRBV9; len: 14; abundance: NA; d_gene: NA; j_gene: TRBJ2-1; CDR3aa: CASSVIPWGNEQFF; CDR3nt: TGTGCCAGCAGCGTAATCCCTTGGGGCAATGAGCAGTTCTTC
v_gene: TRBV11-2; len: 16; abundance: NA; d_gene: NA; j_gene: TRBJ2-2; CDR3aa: CASSSSWGRNTGELFF; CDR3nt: TGTGCCAGCAGCTCATCCTGGGGGAGGAACACCGGGGAGCTGTTTTTT
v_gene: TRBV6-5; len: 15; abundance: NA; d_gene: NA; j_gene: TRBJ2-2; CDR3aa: CASMVNRWYTGELFF; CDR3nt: TGTGCCAGCATGGTTAATAGGTGGTACACCGGGGAGCTGTTTTTT
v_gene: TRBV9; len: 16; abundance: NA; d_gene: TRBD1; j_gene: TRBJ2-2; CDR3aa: CASSVADRGIAGELFF; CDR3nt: TGTGCCAGCAGCGTAGCGGACAGGGGGATCGCCGGGGAGCTGTTTTTT
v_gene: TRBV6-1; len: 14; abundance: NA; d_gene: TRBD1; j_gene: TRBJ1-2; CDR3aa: CASSVIPDREGYTF; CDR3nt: TGTGCCAGCAGTGTTATCCCGGACAGGGAAGGCTACACCTTC
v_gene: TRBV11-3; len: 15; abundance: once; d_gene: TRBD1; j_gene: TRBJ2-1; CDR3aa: CASSQDRWGYNEQFF; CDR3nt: TGTGCCAGCAGCCAGGACAGGTGGGGGTACAATGAGCAGTTCTTC
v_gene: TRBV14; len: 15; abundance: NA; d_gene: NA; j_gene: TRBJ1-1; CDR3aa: CASSQDGRGGGEAFF; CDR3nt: TGTGCCAGCAGCCAAGATGGTAGGGGGGGAGGTGAAGCTTTCTTT
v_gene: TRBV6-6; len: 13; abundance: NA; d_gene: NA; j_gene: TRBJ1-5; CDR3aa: CASTDVSNQPQHF; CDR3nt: TGTGCCAGCACGGATGTTAGCAATCAGCCCCAGCATTTT
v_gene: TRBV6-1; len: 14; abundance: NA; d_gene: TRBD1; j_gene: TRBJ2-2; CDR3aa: CASRGQGAAGELFF; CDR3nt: TGTGCCAGCAGGGGACAGGGGGCCGCCGGGGAGCTGTTTTTT
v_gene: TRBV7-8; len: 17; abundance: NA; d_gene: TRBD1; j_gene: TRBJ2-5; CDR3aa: CASSHRVRDRGLETQYF; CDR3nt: TGTGCCAGCAGCCATCGGGTCCGGGACAGGGGATTAGAGACCCAGTACTTC
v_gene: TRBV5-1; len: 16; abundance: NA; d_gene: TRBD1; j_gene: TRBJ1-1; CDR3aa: CASSLALRGYDTEAFF; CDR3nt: TGCGCCAGCAGCTTGGCACTCAGGGGGTATGACACTGAAGCTTTCTTT
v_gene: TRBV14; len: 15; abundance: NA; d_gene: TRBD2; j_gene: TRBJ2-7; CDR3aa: CASSPRGLAGRHQNF; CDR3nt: TGTGCCAGCAGCCCCCGAGGACTAGCGGGCCGCCACCAGAACTTC
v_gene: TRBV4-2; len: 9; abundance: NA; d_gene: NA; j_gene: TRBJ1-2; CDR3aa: CASSHANTF; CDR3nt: TGTGCCAGCAGCCACGCGAACACCTTC
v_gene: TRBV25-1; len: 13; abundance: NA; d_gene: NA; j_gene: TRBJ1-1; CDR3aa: CASGFRTNTEAFF; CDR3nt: TGTGCCAGCGGTTTCCGCACGAACACTGAAGCTTTCTTT
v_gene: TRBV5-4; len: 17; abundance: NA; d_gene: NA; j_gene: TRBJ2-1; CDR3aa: CASSLDRGQGSYNEQFF; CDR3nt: TGTGCCAGCAGCTTGGATCGGGGGCAGGGCTCCTACAATGAGCAGTTCTTC
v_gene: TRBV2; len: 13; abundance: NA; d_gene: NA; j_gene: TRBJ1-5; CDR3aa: CASREGRNQPQHF; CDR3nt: TGTGCCAGCCGGGAAGGGCGGAATCAGCCCCAGCATTTT
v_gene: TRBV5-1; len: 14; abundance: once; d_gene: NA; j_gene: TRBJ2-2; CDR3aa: CASSFASGAGELFF; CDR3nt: TGCGCCAGCAGCTTCGCCTCGGGGGCCGGGGAGCTGTTTTTT
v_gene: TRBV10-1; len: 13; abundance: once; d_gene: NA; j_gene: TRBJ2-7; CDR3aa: CASSTGRGDEQYF; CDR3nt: TGCGCCAGCAGTACAGGCCGGGGAGACGAGCAGTACTTC
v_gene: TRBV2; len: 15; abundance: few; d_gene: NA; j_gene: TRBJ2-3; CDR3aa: CASSEGTASTDTQYF; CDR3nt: TGTGCCAGCAGTGAAGGGACAGCTAGCACAGATACGCAGTATTTT
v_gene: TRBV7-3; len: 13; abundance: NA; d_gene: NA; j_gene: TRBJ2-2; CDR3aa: CASSLGGTGELFF; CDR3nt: TGTGCCAGCAGCTTGGGGGGCACCGGGGAGCTGTTTTTT
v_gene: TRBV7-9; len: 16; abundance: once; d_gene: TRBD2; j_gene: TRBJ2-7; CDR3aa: CASSPAGLPTSGEQYF; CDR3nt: TGTGCCAGCAGCCCAGCGGGACTACCGACATCGGGCGAGCAGTACTTC
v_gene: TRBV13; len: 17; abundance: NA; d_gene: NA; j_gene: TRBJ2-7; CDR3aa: CASSTRKASPEGYEQYF; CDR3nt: TGTGCCAGCAGCACCCGCAAGGCTAGCCCAGAAGGGTACGAGCAGTACTTC
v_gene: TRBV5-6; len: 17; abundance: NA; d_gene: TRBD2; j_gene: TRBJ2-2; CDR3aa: CASSWGLAGLISGELFF; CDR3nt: TGTGCCAGCAGCTGGGGACTAGCGGGCCTAATTTCCGGGGAGCTGTTTTTT
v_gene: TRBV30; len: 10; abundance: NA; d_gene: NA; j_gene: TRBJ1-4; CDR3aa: CAWRGEKLFF; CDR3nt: TGTGCCTGGAGAGGGGAAAAACTGTTTTTT
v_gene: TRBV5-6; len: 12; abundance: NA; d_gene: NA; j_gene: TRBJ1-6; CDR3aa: CASSLGGSPLHF; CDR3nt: TGTGCCAGCAGCTTGGGGGGTTCACCCCTCCACTTT
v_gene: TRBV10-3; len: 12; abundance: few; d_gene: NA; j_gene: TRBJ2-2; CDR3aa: CAITESTGELFF; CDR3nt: TGTGCCATCACCGAATCCACCGGGGAGCTGTTTTTT